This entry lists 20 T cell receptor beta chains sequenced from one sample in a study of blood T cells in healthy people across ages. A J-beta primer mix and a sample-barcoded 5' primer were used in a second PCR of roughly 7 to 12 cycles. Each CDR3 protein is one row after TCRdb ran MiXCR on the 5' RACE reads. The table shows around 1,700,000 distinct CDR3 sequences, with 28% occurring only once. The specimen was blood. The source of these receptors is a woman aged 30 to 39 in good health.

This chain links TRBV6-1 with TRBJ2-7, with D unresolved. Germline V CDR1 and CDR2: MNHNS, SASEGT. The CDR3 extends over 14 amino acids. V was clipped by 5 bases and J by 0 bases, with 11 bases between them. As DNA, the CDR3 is TGTGCCAGCAGTATTAGGACGGTCTCCTACGAGCAGTACTTC. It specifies CASSIRTVSYEQYF.

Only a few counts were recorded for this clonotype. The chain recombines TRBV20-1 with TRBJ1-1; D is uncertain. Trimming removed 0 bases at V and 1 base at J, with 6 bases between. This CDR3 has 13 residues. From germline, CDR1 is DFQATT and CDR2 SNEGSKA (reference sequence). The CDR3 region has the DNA TGCAGTGCTAGAGACATGAGGAACACTGAAGCTTTCTTT. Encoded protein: CSARDMRNTEAFF.

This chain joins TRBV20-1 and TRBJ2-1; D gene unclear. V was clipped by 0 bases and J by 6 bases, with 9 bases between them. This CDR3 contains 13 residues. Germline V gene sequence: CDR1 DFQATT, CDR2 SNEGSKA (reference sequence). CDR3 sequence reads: CSARDRTINEQFF. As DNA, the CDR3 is TGCAGTGCTAGAGATCGAACGATCAATGAGCAGTTCTTC.

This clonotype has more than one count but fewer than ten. The CDR3 is CASRGAMGGQETQYF. The CDR3 coding sequence is TGCGCCAGCAGGGGGGCGATGGGGGGCCAAGAGACCCAGTACTTC. The V and J genes are TRBV5-1 and TRBJ2-5; D could derive from TRBD1 or TRBD2 (6 bases each). CDR1 and CDR2 from the germline V gene are SGHRS and YFSETQ. Trimming stripped 5 bases from V and 1 base from J, with 15 bases between. CDR3 length equals 15 residues. The complete variable domain, with remaining parts taken from reference TRBV5-1 and TRBJ2-5, reads KAGVTQTPRYLIKTRGQQVTLSCSPISGHRSVSWYQQTPGQGLQFLFEYFSETQRNKGNFPGRFSGRQFSNSRSEMNVSTLELGDSALYLCASRGAMGGQETQYFGPGTRLLVL.

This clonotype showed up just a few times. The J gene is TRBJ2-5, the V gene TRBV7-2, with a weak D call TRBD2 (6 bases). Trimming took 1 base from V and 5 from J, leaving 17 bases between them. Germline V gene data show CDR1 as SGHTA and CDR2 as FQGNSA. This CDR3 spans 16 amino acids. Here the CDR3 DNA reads TGTGCCAGCAGCTTAGGGAGGGGCGGGGCTAACGAGACCCAGTACTTC. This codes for CASSLGRGGANETQYF. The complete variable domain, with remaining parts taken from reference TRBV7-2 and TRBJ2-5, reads GAGVSQSPSNKVTEKGKDVELRCDPISGHTALYWYRQSLGQGLEFLIYFQGNSAPDKSGLPSDRFSAERTGGSVSTLTIQRTQQEDSAVYLCASSLGRGGANETQYFGPGTRLLVL.

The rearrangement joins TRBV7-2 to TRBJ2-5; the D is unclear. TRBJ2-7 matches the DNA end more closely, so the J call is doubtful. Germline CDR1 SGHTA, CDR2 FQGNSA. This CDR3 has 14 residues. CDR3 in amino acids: CASSLSGIAYEQYF. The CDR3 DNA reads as TGTGCCAGCAGCTTATCTGGGATAGCCTACGAGCAGTACTTC.

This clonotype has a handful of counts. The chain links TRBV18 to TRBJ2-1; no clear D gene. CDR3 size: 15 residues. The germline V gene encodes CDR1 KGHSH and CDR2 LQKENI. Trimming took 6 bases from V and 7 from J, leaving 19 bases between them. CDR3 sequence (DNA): TGTGCCAGCTCCCCGGAAGGCCAACGTGTAAATGAGCAGTTCTTC. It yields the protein CASSPEGQRVNEQFF.

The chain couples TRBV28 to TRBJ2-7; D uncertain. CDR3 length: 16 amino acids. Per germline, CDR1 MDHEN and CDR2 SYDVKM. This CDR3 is CATFPMSAPLLYEQYF. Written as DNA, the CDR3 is TGTGCAACCTTTCCCATGTCGGCCCCCCTCTTGTACGAGCAGTACTTC. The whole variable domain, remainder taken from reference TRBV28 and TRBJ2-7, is DVKVTQSSRYLVKRTGEKVFLECVQDMDHENMFWYRQDPGLGLRLIYFSYDVKMKEKGDIPEGYSVSREKKERFSLILESASTNQTSMYLCATFPMSAPLLYEQYFGPGTRLTVT.

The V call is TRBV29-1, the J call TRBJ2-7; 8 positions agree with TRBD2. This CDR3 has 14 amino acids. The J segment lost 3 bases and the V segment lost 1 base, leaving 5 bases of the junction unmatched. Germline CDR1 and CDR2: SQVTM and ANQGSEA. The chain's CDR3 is CSVEGSGTNYEQYF. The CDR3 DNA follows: TGCAGCGTTGAAGGTAGCGGGACCAACTACGAGCAGTACTTC.

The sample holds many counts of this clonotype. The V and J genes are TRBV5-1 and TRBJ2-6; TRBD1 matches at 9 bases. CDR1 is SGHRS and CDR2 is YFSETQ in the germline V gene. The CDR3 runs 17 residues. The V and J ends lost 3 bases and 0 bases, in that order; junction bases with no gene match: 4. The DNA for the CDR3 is TGCGCCAGCAGCTCTGGGACAGGGCCCTCTGGGGCCAACGTCCTGACTTTC. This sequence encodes CASSSGTGPSGANVLTF.

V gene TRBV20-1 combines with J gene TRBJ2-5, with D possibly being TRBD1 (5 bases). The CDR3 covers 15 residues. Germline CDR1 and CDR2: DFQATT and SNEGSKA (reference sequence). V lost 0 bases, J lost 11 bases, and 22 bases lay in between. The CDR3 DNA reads TGCAGTGCTAGAGATCAGGGTACTGGGGCTAGAGAGCAGTACTTC. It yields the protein CSARDQGTGAREQYF.

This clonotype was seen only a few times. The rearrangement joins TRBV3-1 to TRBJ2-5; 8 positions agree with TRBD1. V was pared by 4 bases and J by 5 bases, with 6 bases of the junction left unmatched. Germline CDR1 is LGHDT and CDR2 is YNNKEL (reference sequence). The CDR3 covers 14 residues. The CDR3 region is CASSPFDRGETQYF. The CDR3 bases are TGTGCCAGCAGCCCATTCGACAGGGGCGAGACCCAGTACTTC.

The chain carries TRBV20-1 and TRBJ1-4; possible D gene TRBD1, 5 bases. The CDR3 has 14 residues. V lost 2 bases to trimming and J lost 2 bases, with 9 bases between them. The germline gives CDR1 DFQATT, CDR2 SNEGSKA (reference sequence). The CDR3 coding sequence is TGCAGTGCTAGAAAAGGGACTACTAATGAAAAACTGTTTTTT. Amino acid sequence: CSARKGTTNEKLFF.

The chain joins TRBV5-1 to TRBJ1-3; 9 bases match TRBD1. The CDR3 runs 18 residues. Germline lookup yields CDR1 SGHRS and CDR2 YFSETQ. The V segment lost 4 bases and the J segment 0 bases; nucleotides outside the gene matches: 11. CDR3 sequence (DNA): TGCGCCAGCAGCCCTAACGGACAGGGGTTTACCTCTGGAAACACCATATATTTT. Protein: CASSPNGQGFTSGNTIYF.

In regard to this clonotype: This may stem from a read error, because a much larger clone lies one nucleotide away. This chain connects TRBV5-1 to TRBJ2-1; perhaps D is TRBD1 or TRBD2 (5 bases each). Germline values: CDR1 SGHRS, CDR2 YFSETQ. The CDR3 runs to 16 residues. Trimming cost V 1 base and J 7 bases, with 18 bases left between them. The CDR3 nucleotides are TGCGCCAGCAGCTTGAGCCGGGACCTACTTTGGAATGAGCAGTTCTTC. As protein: CASSLSRDLLWNEQFF.

CDR3 in amino acids: CSDYSGGASDTQYF. For the CDR3, the DNA is TGCAGTGATTATAGCGGGGGGGCGTCTGATACGCAGTATTTT. V and J are TRBV20-1 and TRBJ2-3, with TRBD2 identical over 11 bases. Germline trimming cut 7 bases from V and 6 bases from J; bases unmatched to any gene: 9. The CDR3 has 14 residues. Per germline, CDR1 DFQATT and CDR2 SNEGSKA (reference sequence).

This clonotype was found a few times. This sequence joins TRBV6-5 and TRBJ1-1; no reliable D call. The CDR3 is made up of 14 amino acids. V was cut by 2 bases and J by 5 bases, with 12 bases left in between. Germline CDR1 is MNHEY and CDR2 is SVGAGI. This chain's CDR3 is CASSYDRLGTEAFF. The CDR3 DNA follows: TGTGCCAGCAGTTACGATAGGTTAGGTACTGAAGCTTTCTTT.

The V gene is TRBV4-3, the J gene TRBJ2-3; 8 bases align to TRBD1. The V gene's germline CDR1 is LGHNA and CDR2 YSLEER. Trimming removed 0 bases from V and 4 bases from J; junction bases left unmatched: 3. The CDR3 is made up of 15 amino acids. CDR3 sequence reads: CASSQEGQGSDTQYF. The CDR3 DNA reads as TGCGCCAGCAGCCAAGAAGGACAGGGATCAGATACGCAGTATTTT.

In DNA form, the CDR3 reads TGTGCCAGTAGTAACCGACAGGGTGGAAATGAGCAGTTCTTC. Translating it yields CASSNRQGGNEQFF. This rearrangement joins TRBV19 to TRBJ2-1; 7 bases map to TRBD1. CDR1 and CDR2 (germline): LNHDA, SQIVND (reference sequence). This CDR3 is 14 amino acids long. Losses at the gene ends were 4 bases for V and 7 bases for J; bases not matched to a gene: 7.

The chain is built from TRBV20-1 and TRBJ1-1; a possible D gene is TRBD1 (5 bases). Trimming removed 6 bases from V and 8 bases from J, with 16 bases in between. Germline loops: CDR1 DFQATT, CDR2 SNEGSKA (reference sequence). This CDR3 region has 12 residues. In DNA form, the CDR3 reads TGCAGTGCAACACGGGGCACCGGAGAAGCTTTCTTT. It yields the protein CSATRGTGEAFF.